These 20 T cell receptor beta chains originate from one sample sequenced in a study of vaccination and CD4 T cells after COVID-19. Scientists ran DNA taken from cultured CD4+ T cells through the Oncomine TCR Beta short-read assay for sequencing. MiXCR was run by TCRdb on the PCR reads, yielding one entry per CDR3 protein. The profile shows around 16,000 distinct CDR3 sequences, approximately 77% of them singletons. What these receptors recognize is not known. Treatment: approximately nine-day PBMC culture with coronavirus spike peptide pools or control peptides (ViraFEST assay). The specimen was CD4+ T cells from blood, cultured in vitro, collected after SARS-CoV-2 vaccination. The receptors were sampled from a human donor who received a COVID-19 vaccine.

The chain couples TRBV30 to TRBJ2-3; D is undetermined. Germline values: CDR1 GTSNPN, CDR2 SVGIG (reference sequence). The CDR3 consists of 14 residues. V lost 2 bases, J lost 6 bases, and 15 bases lay in between. The CDR3 loop reads CAWSNSDEGDTQYF. CDR3 sequence (DNA): TGTGCCTGGAGTAACAGTGACGAAGGGGATACGCAGTATTTT.

The chain uses TRBV6-1 and TRBJ1-5, with TRBD1 matching 7 bases. Trimming took 6 bases from V and 2 from J; bases not matched to a gene: 7. There are 15 residues in the CDR3. The germline V gene has CDR1 MNHNS and CDR2 SASEGT. CDR3 coding DNA: TGTGCCAGCAGGAGGGCTGGACAGGGCAATCAGCCCCAGCATTTT. Translating gives CASRRAGQGNQPQHF.

V and J are TRBV20-1 and TRBJ1-2; the D gene is possibly TRBD1 (5 bases). Trimming took 5 bases from V and 0 from J, leaving 13 bases between them. The CDR3 spans 14 residues. From germline, CDR1 is DFQATT and CDR2 SNEGSKA (reference sequence). This CDR3 reads CSAPRDGTNYGYTF. CDR3 bases: TGCAGTGCTCCCCGGGACGGGACTAACTATGGCTACACCTTC.

This rearrangement joins TRBV25-1 to TRBJ1-2; maybe TRBD1 (6 bases). Germline values: CDR1 MGHDK, CDR2 SYGVNS. The CDR3 spans 13 residues. V lost 3 bases and J 6 bases, leaving 11 bases between the germline ends. The CDR3 here is CASSEGGGDGYTF. CDR3 nucleotide sequence: TGTGCCAGCAGTGAGGGAGGGGGGGATGGCTACACCTTC.

The CDR3 spells CASSLNSVISEAFF. The CDR3 nucleotides are TGTGCCAGCAGCCTAAATTCCGTCATATCTGAAGCTTTCTTT. The chain is built from TRBV12-3 or TRBV12-4 and TRBJ1-1; D remains ambiguous. The CDR3 length is 14 residues. V was shortened by 6 bases and J by 6 bases, with 17 bases between the two germline ends.

V is TRBV6-1 and J is TRBJ1-1, with 7 bases that match TRBD1. Germline lookup yields CDR1 MNHNS and CDR2 SASEGT. The CDR3 is made up of 13 amino acids. V shed 6 bases, J shed 0 bases, and the junction held 1 base outside the gene matches. The CDR3 region has the DNA TGTGCCAGCAGAGACAGGGTGAACACTGAAGCTTTCTTT. This gives the protein CASRDRVNTEAFF.

V usage is TRBV19 and J usage is TRBJ2-5; D is unresolved. The CDR3 is 12 amino acids. The germline V gene has CDR1 LNHDA and CDR2 SQIVND (reference sequence). Trimming removed 5 bases from V and 2 bases from J, with 6 bases in between. The CDR3 nucleotides read TGTGCCAGTAGTGATATGCAAGAGACCCAGTACTTC. This codes for CASSDMQETQYF.

The chain is built from TRBV30 and TRBJ1-5; D unresolved. V lost 2 bases and J 2 bases, leaving 13 bases between the germline ends. This CDR3 is built from 15 residues. Germline assignment: CDR1 GTSNPN and CDR2 SVGIG (reference sequence). As DNA, the CDR3 is TGTGCCTGGAGTCCCGGGCTACCAGGCAATCAGCCCCAGCATTTT. Its protein is CAWSPGLPGNQPQHF.

The chain employs TRBV2 and TRBJ1-6, with unresolved D. V was clipped by 7 bases and J by 7 bases, with 11 bases between them. The CDR3 spans 13 residues. The germline CDR1 and CDR2 sequences are SNHLY and FYNNEI. CDR3: CASKSLGNSPLHF. Written as DNA, the CDR3 is TGTGCCAGCAAAAGCCTGGGGAATTCACCCCTCCACTTT.

This chain links TRBV20-1 with TRBJ2-7, with 12 bases identical to TRBD2. The V gene end was trimmed by 5 bases and the J gene end by 4 bases; junction bases not matched to a gene: 3. This CDR3 comprises 13 residues. Germline CDR1 reads DFQATT; CDR2 reads SNEGSKA (reference sequence). The CDR3 sequence is CSAWTSGEYEQYF. CDR3 in DNA: TGCAGTGCTTGGACTAGCGGGGAATACGAGCAGTACTTC.

V and J are TRBV12-3 or TRBV12-4 and TRBJ2-3, with TRBD2 identical over 11 bases. V dropped 4 bases and J dropped 1; count of bases not matched to a gene: 4. The CDR3 extends over 16 amino acids. The CDR3 sequence: CASSSTSGVRTDTQYF. The CDR3 coding sequence is TGTGCCAGCAGTTCGACTAGCGGGGTCCGCACAGATACGCAGTATTTT.

This rearrangement joins TRBV7-2 to TRBJ1-1; 8 nucleotides align to TRBD1. CDR1 is SGHTA and CDR2 is FQGNSA in the germline V gene. This CDR3 has 16 residues. Losses at the gene ends were 1 base for V and 1 base for J; bases not matched to a gene: 5. The CDR3 protein is CASSLGPGTGNTEAFF. DNA for the CDR3: TGTGCCAGCAGCTTAGGCCCCGGGACAGGGAACACTGAAGCTTTCTTT.

This clonotype has a single count. The CDR3: CAWSPGAFPYEQYF. CDR3 DNA sequence: TGTGCCTGGAGTCCGGGAGCGTTCCCCTACGAGCAGTACTTC. This chain links TRBV30 with TRBJ2-7; tentatively, D is TRBD2 (6 bases). V lost 2 bases to trimming and J lost 2 bases, with 13 bases between them. The CDR3 has 14 residues. Germline V lookup: CDR1 GTSNPN, CDR2 SVGIG (reference sequence).

The chain joins TRBV27 to TRBJ2-7; 7 nucleotides align to TRBD1. V lost 3 bases and J lost 4; bases outside the gene matches: 12. The CDR3 is 16 amino acids. CDR1 is MNHEY, CDR2 SMNVEV, per germline (reference sequence). The CDR3 nucleotides read TGTGCCAGCAGTTTTTCGTGGGGACAGACACAATACGAGCAGTACTTC. Its translation is CASSFSWGQTQYEQYF.

CDR3 sequence (DNA): TGTGCCAGCAGTTTAGGGACCGCGCGGCAGCCCCAGCATTTT. Translated, it gives CASSLGTARQPQHF. The chain uses TRBV27 and TRBJ1-5, with D maybe TRBD1 (5 bases). Per germline, CDR1 MNHEY and CDR2 SMNVEV (reference sequence). The CDR3 totals 14 residues. Trimming shortened V by 2 bases and J by 7 bases, and 12 bases separated the two germline ends.

This rearrangement joins TRBV7-9 to TRBJ2-5, with 7 bases lining up with TRBD2. Germline V gene data show CDR1 as SEHNR and CDR2 as FQNEAQ (reference sequence). V was pared by 5 bases and J by 9 bases, with 6 bases of the junction left unmatched. The CDR3 has 12 residues. The CDR3 DNA is TGTGCCAGCAGCACCGGACTAGTGGCCCAGTACTTC. Encoded protein: CASSTGLVAQYF.

This clonotype has more than one count but fewer than ten. This chain connects TRBV7-8 to TRBJ2-3, with 8 bases lining up with TRBD2. The CDR3 runs to 16 residues. CDR1 and CDR2 (germline): SGHVS, FQNEAQ. The junction had 9 bases not matched to a gene; V was cut back by 6 bases and J by 1 base. The CDR3, as DNA: TGTGCCAGCAGTTTGGTCACGGGGGGGGGCACAGATACGCAGTATTTT. Protein sequence: CASSLVTGGGTDTQYF.

This clonotype appeared a few times. The chain employs TRBV19 and TRBJ1-5, with D possibly matching TRBD1 (6 bases). Trimming cost V 1 base and J 1 base, with 8 bases left between them. CDR1 LNHDA and CDR2 SQIVND come from the germline V gene (reference sequence). The CDR3 sequence is 15 residues long. The CDR3: CASSIGGRSNQPQHF. The CDR3 coding sequence is TGTGCCAGTAGTATAGGGGGGCGAAGCAATCAGCCCCAGCATTTT.

The V and J genes are TRBV6-1 and TRBJ2-5, with TRBD1 as a possible D gene (6 bases). The V and J ends lost 5 bases and 1 base respectively, with 14 bases between them. This CDR3 contains 15 residues. CDR1 MNHNS and CDR2 SASEGT come from the germline V gene. The CDR3 is CASSPAGTTQETQYF. For the CDR3, the DNA is TGTGCCAGCAGTCCAGCCGGGACAACCCAAGAGACCCAGTACTTC.

This chain joins TRBV12-3 or TRBV12-4 and TRBJ1-1; weak D call: TRBD1 (5 bases). Deletions cut 3 bases from V and 4 bases from J, with 12 bases between. The CDR3 covers 14 residues. The CDR3 sequence: CASSLGQEGTEAFF. For the CDR3, the DNA is TGTGCCAGCAGTTTGGGGCAGGAGGGCACTGAAGCTTTCTTT.